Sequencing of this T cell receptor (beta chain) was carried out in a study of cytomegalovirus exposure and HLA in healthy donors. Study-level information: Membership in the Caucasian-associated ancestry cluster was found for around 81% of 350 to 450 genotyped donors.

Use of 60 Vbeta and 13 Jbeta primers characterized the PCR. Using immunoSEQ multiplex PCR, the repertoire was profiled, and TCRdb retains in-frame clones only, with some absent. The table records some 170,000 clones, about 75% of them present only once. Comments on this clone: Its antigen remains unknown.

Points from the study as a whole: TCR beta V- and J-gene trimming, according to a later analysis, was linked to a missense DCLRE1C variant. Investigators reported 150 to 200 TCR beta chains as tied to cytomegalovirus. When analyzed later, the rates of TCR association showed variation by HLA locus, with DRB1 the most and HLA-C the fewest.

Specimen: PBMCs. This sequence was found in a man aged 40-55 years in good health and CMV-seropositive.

The CDR3 nucleotides are TGTGCCAGCAGCCAAGGACTCGGCCCACCCCTCCACTTT. Its translation is CASSQGLGPPLHF. V gene TRBV4-2 combines with J gene TRBJ1-6; D is ambiguous. This CDR3 region has 13 residues. V was trimmed by 1 base and J by 11 bases, leaving 9 bases between them. CDR1 LGHNA and CDR2 YNFKEQ come from the germline V gene.